The subject of this entry is one TCR beta chain. The data were obtained in a study of Ad26.COV2.S vaccination and SARS-CoV-2 variants. Assay used: immunoSEQ multiplex PCR; TCRdb lists only in-frame clones, some missing. The sample holds 360,000 or so clones, over 75% seen once. Noted treatment: around 19 received Ad26.COV2.S at low or high dose, single or two shots; roughly 5 received placebo; per-sample allocation not given. Samples analyzed were those drawn on day 63 after the first vaccine or placebo injection. Germline V gives CDR1 SGHDN, CDR2 FVKESK. Trimming shortened V by 1 base and J by 4 bases, and 4 bases separated the two germline ends. The CDR3 has 13 amino acids.

The chain carries TRBV14 and TRBJ2-2; D call uncertain. This receptor was obtained from a person aged 18 to 59 who received the Ad26.COV2.S COVID-19 vaccine or a placebo. Here the sequenced sample was peripheral blood, taken in a trial of Ad26.COV2.S vaccine versus placebo. The DNA for the CDR3 is TGTGCCAGCAGCCAAGTTGGCACCGGGGAGCTGTTTTTT. Translated, it gives CASSQVGTGELFF.